The rows below give T cell receptor beta chains drawn from one sample of a study of shared clonotypes between healthy human individuals. Sequencing was performed with immunoSEQ multiplex PCR; in TCRdb, only in-frame clones are kept and a portion is missing. The data show roughly 2.6 million clones, more than 80% seen once. The sequenced material came from naive CD4+ T cells sorted from blood. These receptors came from a man aged 18 to 30 in good health. The CDR3 runs from the conserved cysteine through the conserved F or W. D genes are given only for firm matches. Clone size, where shown, is once, few, many, or a class for clones that have expanded.

cdr3_nt cdr3_aa j_call clone_size d_call cdr3_length v_call
TGTGCTAGCAGCTTGGGGAGTAACACCGGGGAGCTGTTTTTT CASSLGSNTGELFF TRBJ2-2 once - 14 TRBV7-7
TGCGCCAGCAGTGTCCGGAGGGCGGGAGCGGGAGAGACCCAGTACTTC CASSVRRAGAGETQYF TRBJ2-5 - TRBD2 16 TRBV23-1
TGTGCCAGCAGTGAGGCGGGAGGTAGGGAGACCCAGTACTTC CASSEAGGRETQYF TRBJ2-5 once TRBD2 14 TRBV2
TGTGCCAGCAGTGGAACTGGTAACTATGGCTACACCTTC CASSGTGNYGYTF TRBJ1-2 once - 13 TRBV2
TGCGCCAGCAGCCCCACGACAGGGATTAGCAATCAGCCCCAGCATTTT CASSPTTGISNQPQHF TRBJ1-5 - TRBD1 16 TRBV4-3
TGTGCCAGCAGCTTGGGGGGGATCGATACGCAGTATTTT CASSLGGIDTQYF TRBJ2-3 - TRBD2 13 TRBV7-2
TGTGCCAGCCACAGTTTGGGACAGGGAAAGGTCTTCGGGAATTCACCCCTCCACTTT CASHSLGQGKVFGNSPLHF TRBJ1-6 - TRBD1 19 TRBV28
TGTGCCAGCAGCCTCTCCAGGACATTAAGCTCTGGAAACACCATATATTTT CASSLSRTLSSGNTIYF TRBJ1-3 - - 17 TRBV6-4
TGTGCCAGCTCACCAAAACCGGGACAGGGGAGTTACGAGCAGTACTTC CASSPKPGQGSYEQYF TRBJ2-7 - TRBD1 16 TRBV18
TGTGCCACCAGCAGCACCGGGGGCGACTATGGCTACACCTTC CATSSTGGDYGYTF TRBJ1-2 - - 14 TRBV15
TGTGCCAGTAGGCGAGAATCGACAGACCTCTATGGCTACACCTTC CASRRESTDLYGYTF TRBJ1-2 - - 15 TRBV19
TGTGCCATCAGTGCGGCCGTCGTGGATACGCAGTATTTT CAISAAVVDTQYF TRBJ2-3 - - 13 TRBV10-3
TGTGCCAGCAGCAAAGGGGGACAGGGGTTGAGAGAGACCCAGTACTTC CASSKGGQGLRETQYF TRBJ2-5 - TRBD1 16 TRBV11-1
TGTGCCAGCAGCCAAGATCGGCGGGGGCCGGGCGGGGAGCTGTTTTTT CASSQDRRGPGGELFF TRBJ2-2 - - 16 TRBV4-2
TGTGCCAGTAGTAGCGGACAGGGGGGAGCTAACTATGGCTACACCTTC CASSSGQGGANYGYTF TRBJ1-2 - TRBD1 16 TRBV19
TGTGCCAGCAGTTACAAGGGGGGGGGCAAGGCCGGGGAGCTGTTTTTT CASSYKGGGKAGELFF TRBJ2-2 - - 16 TRBV6-6
TGTGCCTGGAGTGTATTGGCAGGTCCCAACCAAGAGACCCAGTACTTC CAWSVLAGPNQETQYF TRBJ2-5 - - 16 TRBV30
TGTGCCAGCAGCCGGGACAGAACTAGAACTGAAGCTTTCTTT CASSRDRTRTEAFF TRBJ1-1 few TRBD1 14 TRBV6-5
TGTGCCAGCAGCTTATATGGGGGTCGGCCGGAGACCCAGTACTTC CASSLYGGRPETQYF TRBJ2-5 once - 15 TRBV7-3
TGTGCCAGCAGTGAGGAGTTCAGGGTGGAGACCCAGTACTTC CASSEEFRVETQYF TRBJ2-5 - - 14 TRBV2
TGTGCCAGCAGTGAAAACCTCCCTGCCCATGGCTACACCTTC CASSENLPAHGYTF TRBJ1-2 - - 14 TRBV25-1
TGTGCCAGCAGTTTGACAGGGTACCGTGAAGCTTTCTTT CASSLTGYREAFF TRBJ1-1 - TRBD1 13 TRBV27
TGTGCCATCAGTGAGGGTCTTGCAAGATACGAGCAGTACTTC CAISEGLARYEQYF TRBJ2-7 once - 14 TRBV10-3
TGTGCCAGCAGCGGGCCACAGGGGGGGTATGGCTACACCTTC CASSGPQGGYGYTF TRBJ1-2 - TRBD1 14 TRBV9
TGTGCCAGCAGTGTCCGGACTGAAGCTTTCTTT CASSVRTEAFF TRBJ1-1 - - 11 TRBV2
TGCGCCAGCAGCCCCCTCCCACTAATGAACACTGAAGCTTTCTTT CASSPLPLMNTEAFF TRBJ1-1 - - 15 TRBV5-1
TGTGCCTGGAGCGGGACAGCCTACGAGCAGTACTTC CAWSGTAYEQYF TRBJ2-7 - TRBD1 12 TRBV30
TGCGCCAGCAGCAAAACAGGGGACCCCTATGGCTACACCTTC CASSKTGDPYGYTF TRBJ1-2 - TRBD1 14 TRBV5-1
TGTGCCAGCAGCTTAGAATTCGGGACAGGCTTCAAAACCTTC CASSLEFGTGFKTF TRBJ1-2 - TRBD1 14 TRBV7-9
TGCAGCGTTGCTTGGGGGTCGAACACTGAAGCTTTCTTT CSVAWGSNTEAFF TRBJ1-1 - - 13 TRBV29-1
TGCGCCAGCAGCCAAGACCGGCCATCCCATCCGAAAAACATTCAGTACTTC CASSQDRPSHPKNIQYF TRBJ2-4 - - 17 TRBV4-1
TGTGCCAGCTCACCATTACCCTCAGGGGACACTGAAGCTTTCTTT CASSPLPSGDTEAFF TRBJ1-1 - - 15 TRBV18
TGCGCCAGCAGCCAAGAGCATACTACCAATGAGCAGTTCTTC CASSQEHTTNEQFF TRBJ2-1 - - 14 TRBV4-3
TGTGCCAGCAGCCCCTCAGCGGGAGTATACTCCTACGAGCAGTACTTC CASSPSAGVYSYEQYF TRBJ2-7 - TRBD2 16 TRBV27
TGTGCCAGTAGTATGCCCGGGGGCAACGGCGAGCAGTACTTC CASSMPGGNGEQYF TRBJ2-7 - - 14 TRBV19
TGTGCCAGCAGCCAGCGGGAGGGCTACAATGAGCAGTTCTTC CASSQREGYNEQFF TRBJ2-1 - TRBD2 14 TRBV2
TGTGCCAGCAGCCTGGACAGGGGGGACAATCAGCCCCAGCATTTT CASSLDRGDNQPQHF TRBJ1-5 - TRBD1 15 TRBV7-9
TGTGCCAGCAGCCAACAGGCTAAGGACGGAAAAATAGCCAAAAACATTCAGTACTTC CASSQQAKDGKIAKNIQYF TRBJ2-4 - - 19 TRBV4-2
TGTGCCAGCAGCCCGGGACTAGCGGGGGTTCGGCGGCCAGATACGCAGTATTTT CASSPGLAGVRRPDTQYF TRBJ2-3 once TRBD2 18 TRBV11-2
TGTGCCAGCAGCTTATCCACTACTAGTGTCGAGCAGTACTTC CASSLSTTSVEQYF TRBJ2-7 - - 14 TRBV7-9
TGTGCCAGCAGCTTGTCTCCTCAAGAGACCCAGTACTTC CASSLSPQETQYF TRBJ2-5 - - 13 TRBV5-5
TGTGCCAGCAGCACAGGACTAGCGGGAGTAAGGCAAGAGACCCAGTACTTC CASSTGLAGVRQETQYF TRBJ2-5 - TRBD2 17 TRBV7-9
TGTGCCAGCAGCTTAGTCTCCTACAATGAGCAGTTCTTC CASSLVSYNEQFF TRBJ2-1 - - 13 TRBV7-2
TGTGCCAGCAGCCCTGACACCAAAAACATTCAGTACTTC CASSPDTKNIQYF TRBJ2-4 - - 13 TRBV14
TGTGCCAGCAGTGAACAGGGGGCGGCCACAGATACGCAGTATTTT CASSEQGAATDTQYF TRBJ2-3 - TRBD1 15 TRBV6-1
TGTGCTAGTGGTTTGGTATTGGGGGGCGAGGGCAATCAGCCCCAGCATTTT CASGLVLGGEGNQPQHF TRBJ1-5 - - 17 TRBV12-5
TGCGCCAGCAGCCAATTAGGACTAGCGGGAGGGAAATGGTACTTC CASSQLGLAGGKWYF TRBJ2-7 - TRBD2 15 TRBV4-1
TGTGCCAGCAGCTACTCGGGTGAGCAGTTCTTC CASSYSGEQFF TRBJ2-1 - - 11 TRBV7-2
TGTGCCAGCAGTTCGAAGAGGACCTCCTACGAGCAGTACTTC CASSSKRTSYEQYF TRBJ2-7 - - 14 TRBV28
TGTGCCAGCAGCTTAGGGGGGATAGACAATGAGCAGTTCTTC CASSLGGIDNEQFF TRBJ2-1 - - 14 TRBV11-3
TGCGCCAGCAGCCCCCGACAGGGGGAAGATACGCAGTATTTT CASSPRQGEDTQYF TRBJ2-3 once TRBD1 14 TRBV5-1
TGTGCCAGCTCACCACCGAATGAGTCTGAAGCTTTCTTT CASSPPNESEAFF TRBJ1-1 - - 13 TRBV18
TGCAGCGTTGGCCCTACTCCGGGCGAAGGGCGGAACGAGCAGTACTTC CSVGPTPGEGRNEQYF TRBJ2-7 - - 16 TRBV29-1